This T cell receptor beta chain comes out of a study of patients and donors after allogeneic stem cell transplantation. The CDR3 consists of 13 residues. CDR1 SGHKS and CDR2 YYEKEE come from the germline V gene (reference sequence). V dropped 6 bases and J dropped 2; count of bases not matched to a gene: 4. TCRdb redid the calling of the RT-PCR reads with MiXCR, one entry per CDR3 protein. This table has some 230,000 distinct CDR3 sequences, roughly 14% appearing once. The table lists this clonotype with many counts. The source is a human donor who was either an allogeneic HSCT recipient or a stem cell or donor lymphocyte infusion donor (not recorded which). It is not recorded whose cells these are; they may come from a transplant donor. The V call is TRBV5-5, the J call TRBJ2-5, with 7 bases identical to TRBD1. The sequencing sample was made of blood, either unsorted or a sorted T cell fraction (not recorded which). The CDR3 DNA follows: TGTGCCAGCACCAGACAGGGACAAGAGACCCAGTACTTC. This sequence encodes CASTRQGQETQYF.